These 5 T cell receptor beta chains were all obtained from the same sample, sequenced in a study of identical twins. TCRdb called the 5' RACE reads again in MiXCR, with one record for every CDR3 protein. The sample lists approximately 530,000 distinct CDR3 sequences, about a fifth occurring once. The same sample was also used in a study of yellow fever vaccine responses in identical twins.

The sample taken for sequencing was CD4+ T cells sorted from blood. Every receptor here comes from a woman aged 18-29 years in good health.

This clonotype was seen a few times. J is TRBJ2-7 and V is TRBV29-1; TRBD2 matches at 12 bases. V shed 3 bases, J shed 5 bases, and the junction held 5 bases outside the gene matches. CDR3 length: 14 amino acids. CDR1 is SQVTM, CDR2 ANQGSEA, per germline. CDR3 region: CSVDLAGGWDEQYF. In nucleotides, the CDR3 is TGCAGCGTTGACCTAGCGGGAGGGTGGGACGAGCAGTACTTC.

The chain employs TRBV12-3 or TRBV12-4 and TRBJ2-2; D unresolved. V was trimmed by 7 bases and J by 1 base, leaving 10 bases between them. The CDR3 is 14 residues long. DNA of the CDR3: TGTGCCAGCACTTTGGCACGGAACACCGGGGAGCTGTTTTTT. It translates to CASTLARNTGELFF.

The chain carries TRBV4-1 and TRBJ1-6, with D unresolved. The CDR3 spans 13 residues. Trimming removed 4 bases at V and 8 bases at J, with 9 bases between. Germline V CDR1 and CDR2: MGHRA, YSYEKL. For the CDR3, the DNA is TGCGCCAGCAGCCGACAACGGGATTCACCCCTCCACTTT. Translation gives CASSRQRDSPLHF.

CDR3 amino acids: CATSDPHGAGGRNEQFF. CDR3 nucleotide sequence: TGTGCCACCAGTGACCCCCACGGAGCGGGGGGGCGAAATGAGCAGTTCTTC. The V and J genes are TRBV24-1 and TRBJ2-1; TRBD2 matches 10 bases. The CDR3 runs to 17 residues. Germline lookup yields CDR1 KGHDR and CDR2 SFDVKD. Germline trimming cut 4 bases from V and 7 bases from J; bases unmatched to any gene: 12.

The J gene is TRBJ2-1, the V gene TRBV5-1; TRBD1 matches at 11 bases. Germline trimming cut 4 bases from V and 10 bases from J; bases unmatched to any gene: 10. This CDR3 comprises 15 residues. The germline CDR1 and CDR2 sequences are SGHRS and YFSETQ. CDR3 nucleotides: TGCGCCAGCAGCATTAGCGGGACAGGGGGGAGAGAGCAGTTCTTC. This translates into CASSISGTGGREQFF. Together with reference TRBV5-1 and TRBJ2-1, the CDR3 gives the full variable domain: KAGVTQTPRYLIKTRGQQVTLSCSPISGHRSVSWYQQTPGQGLQFLFEYFSETQRNKGNFPGRFSGRQFSNSRSEMNVSTLELGDSALYLCASSISGTGGREQFFGPGTRLTVL.